Listed below are T cell receptor beta chains from one sample, sequenced in a study of spatial heterogeneity in lung cancer. One entry per CDR3 protein, called by TCRdb with MiXCR from the 5' RACE reads. Of more than 65,000 distinct CDR3 sequences listed, around an eighth are singletons. Sequenced material: PBMCs, taken at surgery. The receptors originated from a male donor with early-stage non-small cell lung cancer. CDR3s include the opening cysteine and the closing phenylalanine or tryptophan. The D gene is left open where the match is weak. Not all rows give a size; the values are once, few, many and, for expanded clones, a class.

v_call: TRBV2
d_call: NA
j_call: TRBJ1-2
cdr3_length: 14
clone_size: NA
cdr3_nt: TGTGCCAGCAGTGTTGGGATTCCACGCCGTGGCTACACCTTC
cdr3_aa: CASSVGIPRRGYTF

v_call: TRBV7-2
d_call: NA
j_call: TRBJ1-2
cdr3_length: 15
clone_size: many
cdr3_nt: TGTGCCAGCAGCGGAGCTTTGACTTCTAACTATGGCTACACCTTC
cdr3_aa: CASSGALTSNYGYTF

v_call: TRBV25-1
d_call: NA
j_call: TRBJ1-1
cdr3_length: 13
clone_size: NA
cdr3_nt: TGTGCCAGCAAGGGACCCCTTGGCGGTGAAGCTTTCTTT
cdr3_aa: CASKGPLGGEAFF

v_call: TRBV30
d_call: NA
j_call: TRBJ1-5
cdr3_length: 13
clone_size: NA
cdr3_nt: TGTGCCTGGAGTGTAGAAGAGGGCCAGCCCCAGCATTTT
cdr3_aa: CAWSVEEGQPQHF

v_call: TRBV10-1
d_call: NA
j_call: TRBJ2-3
cdr3_length: 15
clone_size: many
cdr3_nt: TGCGCCAGCAGTGTAGGGCCGGGGATGACAGATACGCAGTATTTT
cdr3_aa: CASSVGPGMTDTQYF

v_call: TRBV10-3
d_call: NA
j_call: TRBJ2-5
cdr3_length: 13
clone_size: NA
cdr3_nt: TGTGCCATCAGTGAGGGAGACGGGGATACCCAGTACTTC
cdr3_aa: CAISEGDGDTQYF

v_call: TRBV12-3/TRBV12-4
d_call: TRBD1
j_call: TRBJ1-5
cdr3_length: 14
clone_size: many
cdr3_nt: TGTGCCAGCAGTTGGACAGGGTCCCATCAGCCCCAGCATTTT
cdr3_aa: CASSWTGSHQPQHF

v_call: TRBV15
d_call: NA
j_call: TRBJ2-7
cdr3_length: 15
clone_size: NA
cdr3_nt: TGTGCCACCAGCCCTCCGCTGGTAGCGGAGTACGAGCAGTACTTC
cdr3_aa: CATSPPLVAEYEQYF

v_call: TRBV5-5
d_call: NA
j_call: TRBJ1-1
cdr3_length: 15
clone_size: many
cdr3_nt: TGTGCCAGCAGCTTGAAACCCCTCGTGGACACTGAAGCTTTCTTT
cdr3_aa: CASSLKPLVDTEAFF

v_call: TRBV5-1
d_call: TRBD2
j_call: TRBJ2-5
cdr3_length: 15
clone_size: few
cdr3_nt: TGCGCCAGCAGCTTGGCCAAAGCGGGGGTGGAGACCCAGTACTTC
cdr3_aa: CASSLAKAGVETQYF

v_call: TRBV29-1
d_call: TRBD2
j_call: TRBJ2-1
cdr3_length: 12
clone_size: many
cdr3_nt: TGCGGGAGCGGGAGCGGGTACAATGAGCAGTTCTTC
cdr3_aa: CGSGSGYNEQFF

v_call: TRBV19
d_call: NA
j_call: TRBJ1-5
cdr3_length: 14
clone_size: NA
cdr3_nt: TGTGCCAGTAGTATAAGGGAATACAATCAGCCCCAGCATTTT
cdr3_aa: CASSIREYNQPQHF

v_call: TRBV20-1
d_call: NA
j_call: TRBJ2-1
cdr3_length: 15
clone_size: NA
cdr3_nt: TGCAGTGCCCAGGGAACGGGCCTAACCTACAATGAGCAGTTCTTC
cdr3_aa: CSAQGTGLTYNEQFF

v_call: TRBV5-6
d_call: TRBD2
j_call: TRBJ2-3
cdr3_length: 14
clone_size: few
cdr3_nt: TGTGCCAGCAGTGGGGGGGATGGCACAGATACGCAGTATTTT
cdr3_aa: CASSGGDGTDTQYF

v_call: TRBV2
d_call: NA
j_call: TRBJ1-4
cdr3_length: 14
clone_size: NA
cdr3_nt: TGTGCCAGCAGTGAGAGGGGGATTAATGAAAAACTGTTTTTT
cdr3_aa: CASSERGINEKLFF

v_call: TRBV7-9
d_call: NA
j_call: TRBJ1-4
cdr3_length: 14
clone_size: few
cdr3_nt: TGTGCCAGCAGCTTAGGGGACGGGAATGAAAAACTGTTTTTT
cdr3_aa: CASSLGDGNEKLFF

v_call: TRBV29-1
d_call: TRBD1
j_call: TRBJ2-7
cdr3_length: 14
clone_size: few
cdr3_nt: TGCAGCGTTCTAACCCGGACAGGGGGGACCGAGCAGTACTTC
cdr3_aa: CSVLTRTGGTEQYF

v_call: TRBV5-4
d_call: TRBD1
j_call: TRBJ1-2
cdr3_length: 16
clone_size: NA
cdr3_nt: TGTGCCAGCAGCCCCGGACAGGGAGGGATACCCTATGGCTACACCTTC
cdr3_aa: CASSPGQGGIPYGYTF

v_call: TRBV7-2
d_call: NA
j_call: TRBJ1-2
cdr3_length: 13
clone_size: NA
cdr3_nt: TGTGCCAGCAGCAACGGACAGCGAGATGGCTACACCTTC
cdr3_aa: CASSNGQRDGYTF

v_call: TRBV19
d_call: NA
j_call: TRBJ1-1
cdr3_length: 12
clone_size: NA
cdr3_nt: TGTGCCAGTAGTATAGTTGCGACTGAAGCTTTCTTT
cdr3_aa: CASSIVATEAFF

v_call: TRBV19
d_call: TRBD1
j_call: TRBJ1-2
cdr3_length: 15
clone_size: many
cdr3_nt: TGTGCCAGTACCTTTACGGACAGGGTTGACTATGGCTACACCTTC
cdr3_aa: CASTFTDRVDYGYTF

v_call: TRBV5-1
d_call: NA
j_call: TRBJ2-5
cdr3_length: 14
clone_size: NA
cdr3_nt: TGCGCCAGCAGCCGGGGTCGTGGGGAGGAGACCCAGTACTTC
cdr3_aa: CASSRGRGEETQYF

v_call: TRBV4-2
d_call: NA
j_call: TRBJ1-2
cdr3_length: 14
clone_size: NA
cdr3_nt: TGTGCCAGCAGCCAACCCCCCGAGGCCTATGGCTACACCTTC
cdr3_aa: CASSQPPEAYGYTF

v_call: TRBV5-1
d_call: TRBD1
j_call: TRBJ2-7
cdr3_length: 15
clone_size: few
cdr3_nt: TGCGCCAGCAGCTCTCCGGGACAGATTTCCTACGAGCAGTACTTC
cdr3_aa: CASSSPGQISYEQYF

v_call: TRBV5-1
d_call: NA
j_call: TRBJ2-3
cdr3_length: 15
clone_size: NA
cdr3_nt: TGCGCCAGCAGCTTGGGCGGGGAGAGGACAGATACGCAGTATTTT
cdr3_aa: CASSLGGERTDTQYF

v_call: TRBV5-5
d_call: NA
j_call: TRBJ2-1
cdr3_length: 15
clone_size: few
cdr3_nt: TGTGCCAGCAGCTTGGACGGAAGCTCCTACAATGAGCAGTTCTTC
cdr3_aa: CASSLDGSSYNEQFF

v_call: TRBV7-8
d_call: NA
j_call: TRBJ1-1
cdr3_length: 14
clone_size: few
cdr3_nt: TGTGCCAGCAGCTTAGCGCGGGGGGAGGCTGAAGCTTTCTTT
cdr3_aa: CASSLARGEAEAFF

v_call: TRBV7-9
d_call: NA
j_call: TRBJ2-3
cdr3_length: 14
clone_size: NA
cdr3_nt: TGTGCCAGCAGCTTAGTGCAGGGCTCAGATACGCAGTATTTT
cdr3_aa: CASSLVQGSDTQYF

v_call: TRBV29-1
d_call: NA
j_call: TRBJ2-5
cdr3_length: 12
clone_size: NA
cdr3_nt: TGCAGCATCCGGGGTTTCCAAGAGACCCAGTACTTC
cdr3_aa: CSIRGFQETQYF